This T cell receptor beta chain was observed in a study of blood T cell repertoires in COVID-19. The germline V gene encodes CDR1 MGHRA and CDR2 YSYEKL. The CDR3 is made up of 16 amino acids. Trimming removed 1 base from V and 0 bases from J, with 12 bases in between. Clinical history reported by participants formed the basis on which cohorts were assigned. The study counted Cohort 3 donors as recovered given two negative PCRs, clearance, or symptom resolution. The table came from immunoSEQ multiplex PCR; TCRdb's copy has only in-frame clones and leaves some out. The sample lists about 410,000 clones, roughly 87% seen once, with less than 0.75% in the top ten.

This chain links TRBV4-1 with TRBJ1-2, with D maybe TRBD1 (6 bases). Sequencing used PBMCs or T cells enriched from blood (not recorded which). This receptor was taken from a man aged 18 to 30 who had recovered from COVID-19. CDR3 in DNA: TGCGCCAGCAGCCAAGTGAACAGGGATACTAACTATGGCTACACCTTC. Protein: CASSQVNRDTNYGYTF.